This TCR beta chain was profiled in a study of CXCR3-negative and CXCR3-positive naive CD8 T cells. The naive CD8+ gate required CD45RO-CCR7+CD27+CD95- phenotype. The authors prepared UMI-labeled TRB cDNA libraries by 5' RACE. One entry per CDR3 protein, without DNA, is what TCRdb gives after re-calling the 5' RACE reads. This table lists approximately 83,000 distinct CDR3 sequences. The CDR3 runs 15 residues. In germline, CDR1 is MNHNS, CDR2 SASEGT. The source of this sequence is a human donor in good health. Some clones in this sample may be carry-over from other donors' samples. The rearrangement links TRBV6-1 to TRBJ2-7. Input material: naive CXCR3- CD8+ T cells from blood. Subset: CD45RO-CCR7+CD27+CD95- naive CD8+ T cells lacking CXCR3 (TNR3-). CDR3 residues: CASSIRQRTTYEQYF.